A selection of T cell receptor beta chains follows, all from one sample in a study of shared clonotypes between healthy human individuals. Sequencing used immunoSEQ multiplex PCR; TCRdb keeps in-frame clones, though not all of them. The repertoire holds some 1 million clones, with around 74% as singletons. Sequences were obtained from memory CD4+ T cells sorted from blood. The receptor source for this set is a man younger than 30 in good health. The CDR3 runs from the conserved cysteine through the conserved F or W. A D gene is named only where the DNA matches it firmly. The listing skips clone size in some rows; elsewhere it reads once, few, many or a size class.

J,D,V,length,size,DNA,CDR3
TRBJ2-7,-,TRBV2,15,few,TGTGCCAGCACTAGAGACAGGCAATTCTCCTACGAGCAGTACTTC,CASTRDRQFSYEQYF
TRBJ2-2,-,TRBV18,13,-,TGTGCCAGCTCACCGGGAGCGACCGGGGAGCTGTTTTTT,CASSPGATGELFF
TRBJ1-1,-,TRBV19,15,-,TGTGCCAGTAGTCCCGCGGGTCCGCTGAACACTGAAGCTTTCTTT,CASSPAGPLNTEAFF
TRBJ2-3,-,TRBV7-2,12,-,TGTGCCAGCAGTCGCCCCACAGATACGCAGTATTTT,CASSRPTDTQYF
TRBJ2-7,TRBD2,TRBV10-2,15,once,TGCGCCAGCAGGACGGGACTAGCGGGAACCTACGAGCAGTACTTC,CASRTGLAGTYEQYF
TRBJ2-3,TRBD1,TRBV28,14,-,TGTGCCAGCAGTCGGACAGGCATCACAGATACGCAGTATTTT,CASSRTGITDTQYF
TRBJ1-1,-,TRBV5-8,15,-,TGTGCCAGCAGCTGGATTGGGGGAGGGAACACTGAAGCTTTCTTT,CASSWIGGGNTEAFF
TRBJ2-1,-,TRBV5-1,11,-,TGCGCCAGCAGCTTGAAGGTTGAGCAGTTCTTC,CASSLKVEQFF
TRBJ1-6,-,TRBV18,15,-,TGTGCCAGCTCCCTAGACAGCTCCTATAATTCACCCCTCCACTTT,CASSLDSSYNSPLHF
TRBJ2-7,-,TRBV19,13,-,TGTGCCAGTAGTTCGGTGGCAGGGGTCGAGCAGTACTTC,CASSSVAGVEQYF
TRBJ2-7,TRBD1,TRBV5-4,15,many,TGTGCCAGCAGCTTAATGACAGGGGGCGTAGGGGAGCAGTACTTC,CASSLMTGGVGEQYF
TRBJ1-2,-,TRBV5-6,13,-,TGTGCCAGCAGGGCCGGGACAAACAGTGGCTACACCTTC,CASRAGTNSGYTF
TRBJ1-2,-,TRBV6-1,17,-,TGTGCCAGCAGTGAATACGGCAGGGGAGGATTTAACTATGGCTACACCTTC,CASSEYGRGGFNYGYTF
TRBJ2-7,TRBD2,TRBV6-5,14,-,TGTGCCAGCAGTCCTGCTGTGACTAGCGGGATTCAGTACTTC,CASSPAVTSGIQYF
TRBJ2-5,-,TRBV30,16,-,TGTGCCTGGAGTGTAGGAGGGGGCGAGAACCAAGAGACCCAGTACTTC,CAWSVGGGENQETQYF
TRBJ2-5,-,TRBV5-4,16,-,TGTGCCAGCAGCTTGGTGGCCGGGAAGAAGCAAGAGACCCAGTACTTC,CASSLVAGKKQETQYF
TRBJ1-2,-,TRBV27,13,-,TGTGCCGCTCAACGGCCCGGACGGTATGGCTACACCTTC,CAAQRPGRYGYTF
TRBJ1-4,-,TRBV6-1,16,-,TGTGCCAGCAGTGGACCTTTTGTGGGGACTAATGAAAAACTGTTTTTT,CASSGPFVGTNEKLFF
TRBJ1-1,-,TRBV19,14,-,TGTGCCAGTAGTATAGCTCTGACGGCAGTTGAAGCTTTCTTT,CASSIALTAVEAFF
TRBJ2-1,TRBD2,TRBV19,15,few,TGTGCCAGTAAGCCTACTAGCGGGGGGGCCCTAGGGCAGTTCTTC,CASKPTSGGALGQFF
TRBJ2-1,TRBD2,TRBV4-3,15,-,TGCGCCAGCAGCCAAGCATCGGGACTAGCGGGGGAGCAGTTCTTC,CASSQASGLAGEQFF
TRBJ1-2,-,TRBV4-1,13,-,TGCGCCAGCAGCCCAGACCCGAACTATGGCTACACCTTC,CASSPDPNYGYTF
TRBJ2-7,-,TRBV4-3,14,once,TGCGCCAGCAGCCACCACCCCAGCTCCTACGAGCAGTACTTC,CASSHHPSSYEQYF
TRBJ2-6,-,TRBV9,14,-,TGTGCCAGCAGCAAGGACTCTGGGGCCAACGTCCTGACTTTC,CASSKDSGANVLTF
TRBJ1-2,-,TRBV30,14,-,TGTGCCTGGAGTGTAACGGGTTTCGGCTATGGCTACACCTTC,CAWSVTGFGYGYTF
TRBJ1-2,TRBD1,TRBV28,17,once,TGTGCCAGCAGTCCTCTCGGAGGGGACAGAACTAACTATGGCTACACCTTC,CASSPLGGDRTNYGYTF
TRBJ2-3,TRBD2,TRBV9,16,-,TGTGCCAGCAGCGTAGGGCTAGCGGGAGGAACAGATACGCAGTATTTT,CASSVGLAGGTDTQYF
TRBJ2-3,-,TRBV30,15,-,TGTGCCTGGAGTGTAATGGGGGGCCGCACAGATACGCAGTATTTT,CAWSVMGGRTDTQYF
TRBJ2-5,-,TRBV7-2,15,once,TGTGCCACCGCGTGGCGCCCTTTGGGGCCAGAGACCCAGTACTTC,CATAWRPLGPETQYF
TRBJ2-2,-,TRBV27,16,-,TGTGCCAGCAGTTCTGGGTGGGGCCTAAACACCGGGGAGCTGTTTTTT,CASSSGWGLNTGELFF
TRBJ2-2,TRBD1,TRBV7-2,14,-,TGTGCCAGCAGCTTCAGGGGGCGAGGCGGGGAGCTGTTTTTT,CASSFRGRGGELFF
TRBJ1-3,-,TRBV9,15,-,TGTGCCAGCAGCGTAGACGGAGGGACTGGAAACACCATATATTTT,CASSVDGGTGNTIYF
TRBJ1-2,-,TRBV6-1,14,-,TGTGCCAGCAGTGATCCCAGGGTCGGGAATGGCTACACCTTC,CASSDPRVGNGYTF
TRBJ1-1,TRBD1,TRBV18,13,once,TGTGCCAGCTCGGGTTCAGGGGGCACTGAAGCTTTCTTT,CASSGSGGTEAFF
TRBJ1-5,-,TRBV6-1,12,-,TGTGCCAGCAGTGAAAGGGAGCAGCCCCAGCATTTT,CASSEREQPQHF
TRBJ2-7,-,TRBV6-6,15,once,TGTGCCAGCAGTTCCCCGACAGTCTCTACCTACGAGCAGTACTTC,CASSSPTVSTYEQYF
TRBJ2-1,-,TRBV29-1,15,-,TGCAGCGCGCAAAGCCCGGGACGGACTAACAATGAGCAGTTCTTC,CSAQSPGRTNNEQFF
TRBJ2-1,TRBD2,TRBV4-3,17,-,TGCGCCAGCAGCCAAGATCCTAGCGGGAGCTCCTACAATGAGCAGTTCTTC,CASSQDPSGSSYNEQFF
TRBJ1-2,-,TRBV7-2,14,-,TGTGCCAGCAGCTTAGATCGACAGAAAGTCGGCTACACCTTC,CASSLDRQKVGYTF
TRBJ2-1,TRBD2,TRBV19,15,-,TGTGCCAGTAGTAAAACTAGCGGGGTAGGGGGTGAGCAGTTCTTC,CASSKTSGVGGEQFF
TRBJ2-7,TRBD2,TRBV5-1,13,-,TGCGCCAGCGGGACTAGCGGGGACTACGAGCAGTACTTC,CASGTSGDYEQYF
TRBJ2-5,-,TRBV29-1,13,-,TGCAGCGTTGAAAGGGGGTTCCAAGAGACCCAGTACTTC,CSVERGFQETQYF
TRBJ2-2,TRBD2,TRBV10-1,16,-,TGCGCCAGCAGTGAGTCAGGACTAGCATCAGACGGGGAGCTGTTTTTT,CASSESGLASDGELFF
TRBJ2-1,-,TRBV11-2,13,-,TGTGCCAGCAGCTTTATTCGATACAATGAGCAGTTCTTC,CASSFIRYNEQFF
TRBJ2-7,TRBD1,TRBV5-1,15,-,TGCGCCAGCAGCTCCGGACAGGGGCGTACCTACGAGCAGTACTTC,CASSSGQGRTYEQYF
TRBJ1-6,-,TRBV7-2,13,-,TGTGCCAGCAGCTTAGGGGCGCTTCAAACCCTCCACTTT,CASSLGALQTLHF
TRBJ2-5,-,TRBV19,16,-,TGTGCCAGTAGTATCTCCGGCGCTGGTCCGGGAGAGACCCAGTACTTC,CASSISGAGPGETQYF
TRBJ2-3,-,TRBV4-1,15,once,TGCGCCAGCAGCCAAAGAACCCTAGGCGCAGATACGCAGTATTTT,CASSQRTLGADTQYF
TRBJ2-5,-,TRBV5-1,14,-,TGCGCCAGCAGCTTGGGGCCCACCCAAGAGACCCAGTACTTC,CASSLGPTQETQYF
TRBJ2-5,TRBD1,TRBV5-4,12,-,TGTGCCAGCAGCAGCAGGGGGGAGACCCAGTACTTC,CASSSRGETQYF
TRBJ2-3,TRBD2,TRBV5-1,17,-,TGCGCCAGCAGCTTGGGGGGACTAGCGGGAGCGGGAGATACGCAGTATTTT,CASSLGGLAGAGDTQYF
TRBJ1-1,-,TRBV6-1,15,-,TGTGCCAGCAGTGAAGCGCTTTACGGGGGCGAAGCGCCTTTCTTT,CASSEALYGGEAPFF
TRBJ1-6,-,TRBV14,16,few,TGTGCCAGCAGCCAAGATAGGGGACAATATAATTCACCCCTCCACTTT,CASSQDRGQYNSPLHF